This section outlines one T cell receptor (beta chain) sequence together with its context. Its antigen is unknown. These data belong to a study of blood T cells in healthy people across ages. Study-wide results and caveats: TCR beta diversity, measured per million T cells, fell in a roughly linear way with age. Donor CMV infection status was unknown, possibly confounding age-related changes in expanded clonotypes.

A J-beta primer mix and a sample-barcoded 5' primer were used in a second PCR of roughly 6 to 11 cycles. A single record per CDR3 protein comes from TCRdb applying MiXCR to the 5' RACE reads. Of approximately 850,000 distinct CDR3 sequences in the sample, roughly 64% are singletons; the top ten hold approximately 21%. This clonotype was sampled from a man aged 30 to 39 in good health. Sequenced material: blood.

In DNA, the CDR3 is TGCAGTGCTGTACAAAAGACAGGCCCCCCTTCACCCCTCCACTTT. It specifies CSAVQKTGPPSPLHF. This chain uses TRBV20-1 with TRBJ1-6; D might be TRBD1 (6 bases). Germline CDR1 DFQATT, CDR2 SNEGSKA (reference sequence). V lost 5 bases and J 9 bases, leaving 20 bases between the germline ends. CDR3 size: 15 residues.